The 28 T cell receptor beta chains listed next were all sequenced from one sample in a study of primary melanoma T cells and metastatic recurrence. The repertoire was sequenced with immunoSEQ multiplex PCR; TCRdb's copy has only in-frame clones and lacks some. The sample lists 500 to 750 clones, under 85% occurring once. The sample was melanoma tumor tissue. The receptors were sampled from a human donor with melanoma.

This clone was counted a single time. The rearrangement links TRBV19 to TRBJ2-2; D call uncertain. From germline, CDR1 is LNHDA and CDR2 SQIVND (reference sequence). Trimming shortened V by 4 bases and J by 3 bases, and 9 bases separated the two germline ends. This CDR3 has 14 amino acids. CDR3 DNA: TGTGCCAGTAGTACCGACTTATACACCGGGGAGCTGTTTTTT. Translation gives CASSTDLYTGELFF.

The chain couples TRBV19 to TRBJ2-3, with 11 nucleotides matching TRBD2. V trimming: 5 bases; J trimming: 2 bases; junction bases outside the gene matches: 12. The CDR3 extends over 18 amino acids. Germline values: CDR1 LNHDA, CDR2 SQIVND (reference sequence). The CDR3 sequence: CASSPTSGTVQSTDTQYF. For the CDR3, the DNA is TGTGCCAGTAGTCCGACTAGCGGGACCGTCCAATCCACAGATACGCAGTATTTT.

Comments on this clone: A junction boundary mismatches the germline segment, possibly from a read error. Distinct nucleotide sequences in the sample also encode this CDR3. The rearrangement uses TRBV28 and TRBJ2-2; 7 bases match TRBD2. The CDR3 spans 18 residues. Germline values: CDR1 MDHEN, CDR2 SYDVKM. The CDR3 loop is CASSSDLTAGKNTGELFF. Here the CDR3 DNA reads TGTGCCAGCAGTTCTGACCTCACAGCGGGGAAGAACACCGGGGAGCTATTTTTT.

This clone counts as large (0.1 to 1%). CDR3 in amino acids: CASSLGGGGIGNTIYF. CDR3 DNA sequence: TGTGCCAGCAGCTTAGGAGGTGGCGGTATTGGAAACACCATATATTTT. V is TRBV11-3 and J is TRBJ1-3; no definite D call. This CDR3 region has 16 residues. Looked up from germline, CDR1 is SGHNT and CDR2 is YENEEA. The ends were cut back, 1 base at V and 3 bases at J, with 13 bases in the middle. Complete variable domain (other parts from reference TRBV11-3 and TRBJ1-3): EAGVVQSPRYKIIEKKQPVAFWCNPISGHNTLYWYLQNLGQGPELLIRYENEEAVDDSQLPKDRFSAERLKGVDSTLKIQPAELGDSAVYLCASSLGGGGIGNTIYFGEGSWLTVV.

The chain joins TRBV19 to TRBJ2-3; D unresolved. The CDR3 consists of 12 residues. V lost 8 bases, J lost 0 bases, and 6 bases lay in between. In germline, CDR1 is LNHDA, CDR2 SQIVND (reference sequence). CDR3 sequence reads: CASATSTDTQYF. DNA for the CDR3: TGTGCCAGTGCGACTAGCACAGATACGCAGTATTTT.

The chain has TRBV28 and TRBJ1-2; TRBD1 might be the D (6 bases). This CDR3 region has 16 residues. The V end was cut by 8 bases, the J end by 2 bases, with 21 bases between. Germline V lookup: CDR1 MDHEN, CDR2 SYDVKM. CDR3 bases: TGTGCCAGCCAAGAGGGGCAGGGGCGCTCAAACTATGGCTACACCTTC. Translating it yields CASQEGQGRSNYGYTF.

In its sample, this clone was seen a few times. This CDR3 is CASSQGSSYEQYF. The CDR3 DNA reads as TGTGCCAGCAGCCAGGGCTCATCCTACGAGCAGTACTTC. The gene calls are TRBV6-8 and TRBJ2-7, with D perhaps matching TRBD1 (5 bases). This CDR3 comprises 13 residues. CDR1 and CDR2 (germline): MNHGY, SAAAGT. V lost 6 bases and J lost 1, with 10 bases in between.

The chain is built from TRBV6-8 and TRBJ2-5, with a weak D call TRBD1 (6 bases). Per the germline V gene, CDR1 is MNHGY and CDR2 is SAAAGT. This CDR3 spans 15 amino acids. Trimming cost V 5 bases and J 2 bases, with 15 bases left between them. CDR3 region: CASSVQGGTQETQYF. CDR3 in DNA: TGTGCCAGCAGTGTTCAAGGGGGTACTCAAGAGACCCAGTACTTC.

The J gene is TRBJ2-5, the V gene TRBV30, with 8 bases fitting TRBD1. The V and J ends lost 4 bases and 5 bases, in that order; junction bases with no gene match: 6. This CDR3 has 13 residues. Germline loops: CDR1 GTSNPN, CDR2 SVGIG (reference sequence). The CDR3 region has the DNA TGTGCCTGGACAGGGGGCGGATTCGAGACCCAGTACTTC. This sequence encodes CAWTGGGFETQYF.

The CDR3 region is CASSLDLGPGELFF. The CDR3 DNA is TGCGCCAGCAGCTTGGATCTGGGGCCCGGGGAGCTGTTTTTT. V usage is TRBV5-1 and J usage is TRBJ2-2, with D perhaps TRBD1 (5 bases). This CDR3 has 14 residues. The V and J ends lost 0 bases and 6 bases respectively, with 9 bases between them. Looked up from germline, CDR1 is SGHRS and CDR2 is YFSETQ.

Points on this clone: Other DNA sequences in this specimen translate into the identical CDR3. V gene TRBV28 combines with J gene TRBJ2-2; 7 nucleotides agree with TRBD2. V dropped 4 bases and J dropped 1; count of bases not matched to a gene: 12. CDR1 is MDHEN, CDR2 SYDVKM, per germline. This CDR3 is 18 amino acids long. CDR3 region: CASSSDLTAGKNTGELFF. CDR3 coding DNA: TGTGCCAGCAGTTCTGACCTCACAGCGGGGAAGAACACCGGGGAGCTGTTTTTT.

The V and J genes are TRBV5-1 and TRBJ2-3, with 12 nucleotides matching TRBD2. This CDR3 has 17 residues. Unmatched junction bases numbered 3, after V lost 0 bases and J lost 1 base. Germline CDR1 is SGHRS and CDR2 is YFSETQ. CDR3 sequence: CASSLARLAGGTDTQYF. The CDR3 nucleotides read TGCGCCAGCAGCTTGGCCCGACTAGCGGGGGGCACAGATACGCAGTATTTT.

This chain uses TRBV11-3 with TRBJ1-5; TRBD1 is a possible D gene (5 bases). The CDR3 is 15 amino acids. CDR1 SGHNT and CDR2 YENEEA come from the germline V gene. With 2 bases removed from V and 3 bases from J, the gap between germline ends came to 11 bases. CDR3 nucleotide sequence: TGTGCCAGCAGCTTAACGGGACTGCACAATCAGCCCCAGCATTTT. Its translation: CASSLTGLHNQPQHF.

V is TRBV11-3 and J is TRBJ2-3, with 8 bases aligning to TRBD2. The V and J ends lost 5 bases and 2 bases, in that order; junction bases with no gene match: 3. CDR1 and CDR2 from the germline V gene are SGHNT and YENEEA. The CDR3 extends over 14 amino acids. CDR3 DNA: TGTGCCAGCAGCCCCGGGGGGGTCACAGATACGCAGTATTTT. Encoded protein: CASSPGGVTDTQYF. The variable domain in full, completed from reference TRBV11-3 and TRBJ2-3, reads EAGVVQSPRYKIIEKKQPVAFWCNPISGHNTLYWYLQNLGQGPELLIRYENEEAVDDSQLPKDRFSAERLKGVDSTLKIQPAELGDSAVYLCASSPGGVTDTQYFGPGTRLTVL.

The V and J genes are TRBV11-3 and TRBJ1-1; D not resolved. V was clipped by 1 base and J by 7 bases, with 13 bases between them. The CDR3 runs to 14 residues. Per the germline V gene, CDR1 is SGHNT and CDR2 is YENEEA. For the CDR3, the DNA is TGTGCCAGCAGCTTAGGACCGCCGGAGGGTGAAGCTTTCTTT. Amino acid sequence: CASSLGPPEGEAFF.

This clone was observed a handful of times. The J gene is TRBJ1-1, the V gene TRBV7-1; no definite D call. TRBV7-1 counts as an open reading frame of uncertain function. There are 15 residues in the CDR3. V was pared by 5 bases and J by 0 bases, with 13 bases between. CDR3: CASSPIGNMNTEAFF. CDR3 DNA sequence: TGTGCCAGCAGCCCAATAGGGAACATGAACACTGAAGCTTTCTTT.

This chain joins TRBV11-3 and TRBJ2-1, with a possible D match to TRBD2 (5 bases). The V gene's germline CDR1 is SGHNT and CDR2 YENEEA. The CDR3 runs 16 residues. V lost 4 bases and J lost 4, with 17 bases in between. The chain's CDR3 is CASSSETTPRYNEQFF. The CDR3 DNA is TGTGCCAGCAGCTCAGAGACTACTCCTCGGTACAATGAGCAGTTCTTC.

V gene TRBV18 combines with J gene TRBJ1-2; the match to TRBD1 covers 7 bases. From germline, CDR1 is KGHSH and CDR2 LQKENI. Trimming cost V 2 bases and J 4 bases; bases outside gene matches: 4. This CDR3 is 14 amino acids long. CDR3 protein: CASSPTGDSYGYTF. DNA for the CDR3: TGTGCCAGCTCACCAACGGGGGACAGCTATGGCTACACCTTC. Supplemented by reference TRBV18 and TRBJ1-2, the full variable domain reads NAGVMQNPRHLVRRRGQEARLRCSPMKGHSHVYWYRQLPEEGLKFMVYLQKENIIDESGMPKERFSAEFPKEGPSILRIQQVVRGDSAAYFCASSPTGDSYGYTFGSGTRLTVV.

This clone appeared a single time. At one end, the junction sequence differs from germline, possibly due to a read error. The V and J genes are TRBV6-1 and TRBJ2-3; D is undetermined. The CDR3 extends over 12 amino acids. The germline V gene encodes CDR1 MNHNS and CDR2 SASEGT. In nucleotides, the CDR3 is TGTGCCATCAGTGAAGGGCTGCCGGGGCAGTATTTT. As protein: CAISEGLPGQYF.

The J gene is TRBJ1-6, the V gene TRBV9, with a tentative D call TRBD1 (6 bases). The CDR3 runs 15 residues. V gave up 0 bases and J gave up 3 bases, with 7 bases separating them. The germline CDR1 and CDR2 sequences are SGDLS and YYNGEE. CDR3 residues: CASSVGQDYNSPLHF. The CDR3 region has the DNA TGTGCCAGCAGCGTAGGACAGGACTATAATTCACCCCTCCACTTT.

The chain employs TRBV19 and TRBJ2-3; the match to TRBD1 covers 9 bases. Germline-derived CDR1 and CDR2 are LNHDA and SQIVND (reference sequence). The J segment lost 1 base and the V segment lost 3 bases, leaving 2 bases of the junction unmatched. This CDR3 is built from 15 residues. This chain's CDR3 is CASSIRQGGTDTQYF. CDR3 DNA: TGTGCCAGTAGTATCCGACAGGGGGGCACAGATACGCAGTATTTT.

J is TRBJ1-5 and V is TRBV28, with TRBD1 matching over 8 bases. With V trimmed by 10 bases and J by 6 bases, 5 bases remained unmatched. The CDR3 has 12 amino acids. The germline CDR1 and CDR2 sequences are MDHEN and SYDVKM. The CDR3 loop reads CATTGDGQPQHF. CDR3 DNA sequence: TGTGCCACGACAGGGGACGGTCAGCCCCAGCATTTT.

CDR3 coding DNA: TGCGCCAGCAGCTTGGGGTTGGGACAGGGATGGAGTGAAGCTTTCTTT. The encoded protein is CASSLGLGQGWSEAFF. The chain couples TRBV5-1 to TRBJ1-1, with 9 nucleotides matching TRBD1. CDR3 length: 16 amino acids. Germline CDR1 SGHRS, CDR2 YFSETQ. V trimming: 0 bases; J trimming: 7 bases; junction bases outside the gene matches: 10.

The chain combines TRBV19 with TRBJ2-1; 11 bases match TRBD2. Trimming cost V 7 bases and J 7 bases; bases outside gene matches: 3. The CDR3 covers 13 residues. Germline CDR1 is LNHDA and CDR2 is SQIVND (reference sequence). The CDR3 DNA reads TGTGCCAGTAATAGCGGGAGGGCTAATGAGCAGTTCTTC. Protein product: CASNSGRANEQFF.

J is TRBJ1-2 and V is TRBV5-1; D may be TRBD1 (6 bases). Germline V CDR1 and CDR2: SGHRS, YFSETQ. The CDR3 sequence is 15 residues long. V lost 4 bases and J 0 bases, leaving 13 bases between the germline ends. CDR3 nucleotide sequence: TGCGCCAGCAGCCCTTGGACAGACTCTAACTATGGCTACACCTTC. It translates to CASSPWTDSNYGYTF.

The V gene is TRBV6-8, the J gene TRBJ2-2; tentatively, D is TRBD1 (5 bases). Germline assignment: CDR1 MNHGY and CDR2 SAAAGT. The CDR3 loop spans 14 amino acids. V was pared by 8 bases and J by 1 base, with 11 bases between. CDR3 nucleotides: TGTGCCAGCGCGGCAGGGCTGAACACCGGGGAGCTGTTTTTT. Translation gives CASAAGLNTGELFF.

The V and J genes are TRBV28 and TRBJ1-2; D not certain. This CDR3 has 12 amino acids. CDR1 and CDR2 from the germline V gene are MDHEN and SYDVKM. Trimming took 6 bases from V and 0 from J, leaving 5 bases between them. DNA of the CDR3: TGTGCCAGCAGGCCGACTAACTATGGCTACACCTTC. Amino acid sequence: CASRPTNYGYTF.

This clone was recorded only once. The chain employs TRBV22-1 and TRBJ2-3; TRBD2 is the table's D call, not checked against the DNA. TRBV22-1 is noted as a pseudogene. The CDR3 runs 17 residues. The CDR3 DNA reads TGTGCCAGCAGTTTGCTTATGGGGGGGCCGTCGATCGGCACGCAGTATTTT. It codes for CASSLLMGGPSIGTQYF.